These 6 T cell receptor beta chains were all obtained from the same sample, sequenced in a study of shared clonotypes between healthy human individuals (dated by TCRdb to 2020 to 2022). Libraries were made using the immunoSEQ multiplex PCR assay. Entries here come from immuneACCESS through TCRdb and include only in-frame sequences with V and J called. Some clones fail to appear in such tables; in the studies checked, an unresolved V gene covers under half of the shortfall, and the cause of the remainder is unknown. The sample table records 2 million to 2.5 million clones; around 90% of these occur just once. 0.37% of the sample belongs to the ten largest clones. The specimen sequenced was naive CD4+ T cells from PBMCs. The intended sense of this specimen's cell subset or site label: CD45RA+ positively selected. These receptors all stem from a man between 18 and 29 years old in good health. Some clones in this sample may be carry-over from other donors' samples.

This chain joins TRBV2 and TRBJ2-2; D ambiguous. Trimming took 7 bases from V and 7 from J, leaving 7 bases between them. Germline CDR1 reads SNHLY; CDR2 reads FYNNEI. The CDR3 length is 11 residues. The CDR3 protein is CASTEYGELFF. The CDR3 nucleotides read TGTGCCAGCACCGAATACGGGGAGCTGTTTTTT.

The V gene is TRBV28, the J gene TRBJ2-5; maybe TRBD2 (6 bases). Trimming removed 5 bases from V and 4 bases from J, with 17 bases in between. The germline V gene encodes CDR1 MDHEN and CDR2 SYDVKM. The CDR3 runs to 15 residues. This CDR3 reads CASSPLVGGRETQYF. The CDR3, as DNA: TGTGCCAGCAGTCCGCTAGTAGGAGGGAGAGAGACCCAGTACTTC.

The V and J genes are TRBV10-3 and TRBJ1-5; D ambiguous. CDR1 and CDR2 (germline): ENHRY, SYGVKD. V dropped 4 bases and J dropped 7 bases, with 8 bases sitting between them. The CDR3 is made up of 12 amino acids. The CDR3 bases are TGTGCCATCAGTGCCCCCGGGCAGCCCCAGCATTTT. As protein: CAISAPGQPQHF.

The table lists this clone with a count of one. The rearrangement links TRBV11-2 to TRBJ2-5; 12 positions agree with TRBD2. This CDR3 contains 15 residues. J was trimmed by 4 bases and V by 5 bases; bases with no gene match: 5. Germline values: CDR1 SGHAT, CDR2 FQNNGV. In DNA form, the CDR3 reads TGTGCCAGCAGCGCGACTAGCGGGAGTCCAGAGACCCAGTACTTC. Translation gives CASSATSGSPETQYF.

This clone was found once. CDR3 in amino acids: CASSSALGEGFYNEQFF. In nucleotides, the CDR3 is TGCGCCAGCAGCTCTGCTTTGGGGGAGGGCTTCTACAATGAGCAGTTCTTC. V gene TRBV5-1 combines with J gene TRBJ2-1, with 7 bases that match TRBD2. Trimming took 3 bases from V and 3 from J; bases not matched to a gene: 12. Germline CDR1 reads SGHRS; CDR2 reads YFSETQ. This CDR3 has 17 amino acids.

The J gene is TRBJ2-1, the V gene TRBV6-1; 12 bases are a match to TRBD2. In germline, CDR1 is MNHNS, CDR2 SASEGT. V was clipped by 4 bases and J by 3 bases; unmatched bases: 4. The CDR3 loop spans 16 amino acids. The CDR3 nucleotides are TGTGCCAGCAGTGGGCGACTAGCGGGAGACTACAATGAGCAGTTCTTC. This codes for CASSGRLAGDYNEQFF.